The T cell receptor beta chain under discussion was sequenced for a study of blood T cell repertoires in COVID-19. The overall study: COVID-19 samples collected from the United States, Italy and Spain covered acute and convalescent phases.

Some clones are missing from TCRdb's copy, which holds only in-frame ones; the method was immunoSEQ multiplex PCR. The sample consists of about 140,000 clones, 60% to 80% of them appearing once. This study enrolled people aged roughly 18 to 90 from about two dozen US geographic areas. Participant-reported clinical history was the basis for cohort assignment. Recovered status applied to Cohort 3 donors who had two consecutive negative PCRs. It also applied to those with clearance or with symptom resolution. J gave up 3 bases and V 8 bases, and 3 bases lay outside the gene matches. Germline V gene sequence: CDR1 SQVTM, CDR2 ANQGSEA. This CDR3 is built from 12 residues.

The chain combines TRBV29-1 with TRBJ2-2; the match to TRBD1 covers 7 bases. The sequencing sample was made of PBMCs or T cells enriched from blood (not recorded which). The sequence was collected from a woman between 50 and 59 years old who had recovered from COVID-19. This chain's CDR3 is CSSGQHTGELFF. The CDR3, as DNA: TGCAGCTCGGGACAGCACACCGGGGAGCTGTTTTTT.